A selection of T cell receptor beta chains follows, all from one sample in a study of blood T cell repertoires in COVID-19. Assay: immunoSEQ multiplex PCR; the TCRdb copy retains only in-frame clones and omits some. The data show 150,000 to 200,000 clones, approximately 86% seen once. The sample consisted of peripheral blood. Every receptor here comes from a man aged 55-75 years with COVID-19, enrolled during active disease. The CDR3 runs from the conserved cysteine through the conserved F or W. Fields, in order: V gene, clone size, J gene, D gene, CDR3 protein, CDR3 DNA. A D gene is named only where the DNA matches it firmly. The listing skips clone size in some rows; elsewhere it reads once, few, many or a size class.

>TRBV3-1/TRBV3-2|.|TRBJ2-2|.
CASSLTRVGNTGELFF
TGTGCCAGCAGCCTTACCAGGGTCGGTAATACCGGGGAGCTGTTTTTT
>TRBV14|.|TRBJ1-3|.
CAGLDLQGAYRLNTIYF
TGTGCCGGCTTAGATTTACAGGGCGCTTACCGGCTAAACACCATATATTTT
>TRBV18|.|TRBJ1-3|TRBD1
CASSPLQGKTGNTIYF
TGTGCCAGCTCACCTCTACAGGGGAAAACTGGAAACACCATATATTTT
>TRBV20-1|.|TRBJ1-3|.
CSASPLGTIYF
TGCAGTGCTAGCCCACTAGGCACCATATATTTT
>TRBV6-1|.|TRBJ1-6|.
CASSDTDRGSPLHF
TGTGCCAGCAGTGATACGGATAGGGGTTCACCCCTCCACTTT
>TRBV30|.|TRBJ1-1|.
CAWSVRVGAEAFF
TGTGCCTGGAGTGTACGAGTGGGAGCTGAAGCTTTCTTT
>TRBV27|.|TRBJ2-1|.
CASSLAVFAGWDNEQFF
TGTGCCAGCAGTTTAGCGGTTTTTGCGGGGTGGGATAATGAGCAGTTCTTC
>TRBV3-1/TRBV3-2|.|TRBJ1-3|.
CASSQRGSGNTIYF
TGTGCCAGCAGCCAAAGGGGCTCTGGAAACACCATATATTTT
>TRBV5-4|.|TRBJ2-1|.
CASSSRLGEDNEQFF
TGTGCCAGCAGCTCCCGACTAGGGGAAGACAATGAGCAGTTCTTC
>TRBV6-6|.|TRBJ1-1|TRBD1
CASSSLDRGNTEAFF
TGTGCCAGCAGTTCCTTGGACAGGGGGAACACTGAAGCTTTCTTT
>TRBV11-2|.|TRBJ1-2|.
CASRAISGPRGYTF
TGTGCCAGCAGGGCGATTTCCGGTCCTAGAGGCTACACCTTC
>TRBV5-1|.|TRBJ2-7|TRBD1
CASSWGQGTIYEQYF
TGCGCCAGCAGCTGGGGACAGGGTACGATCTACGAGCAGTACTTC
>TRBV19|.|TRBJ2-7|TRBD2
CASSAQGREEGSYEQYF
TGTGCCAGTAGTGCCCAGGGGCGGGAGGAAGGAAGCTACGAGCAGTACTTC
>TRBV10-3|.|TRBJ2-1|TRBD1
CAISATPTGRQGQGEQFF
TGTGCCATCAGTGCCACCCCTACGGGGAGACAGGGGCAAGGTGAGCAGTTCTTC
>TRBV4-1|.|TRBJ2-7|TRBD1
CASSQERVGGDEQYF
TGCGCCAGCAGCCAAGAAAGAGTAGGGGGCGACGAGCAGTACTTC
>TRBV19|.|TRBJ2-7|TRBD2
CASSAGGSYEQYF
TGTGCCAGTAGTGCCGGGGGGTCCTACGAGCAGTACTTC
>TRBV5-1|.|TRBJ1-1|.
CASSLDRVANTEAFF
TGCGCCAGCAGCTTGGACAGGGTGGCTAACACTGAAGCTTTCTTT
>TRBV19|.|TRBJ1-5|.
CASSRGVDQPQHF
TGTGCCAGTAGTAGGGGAGTAGATCAGCCCCAGCATTTT
>TRBV4-3|.|TRBJ1-2|.
CASSQGLRYGYTF
TGCGCCAGCAGCCAAGGGTTGCGCTATGGCTACACCTTC
>TRBV5-1|.|TRBJ2-7|TRBD1
CASSARDRPYEQYF
TGCGCCAGCAGCGCCCGGGACAGACCCTACGAGCAGTACTTC
>TRBV2|.|TRBJ2-1|.
CASSLPEVRNEQFF
TGTGCCAGCAGTCTACCCGAGGTGCGGAATGAGCAGTTCTTC
>TRBV28|.|TRBJ1-1|.
CASRGGLSNTEAFF
TGTGCCAGCAGGGGGGGACTTTCGAACACTGAAGCTTTCTTT
>TRBV29-1|.|TRBJ1-2|.
CSVQSVREGYTF
TGCAGCGTTCAAAGCGTCCGTGAAGGCTACACCTTC
>TRBV5-1|.|TRBJ2-7|.
CASSPGSSYEQYF
TGCGCCAGCAGCCCGGGGTCTTCCTACGAGCAGTACTTC
>TRBV12-5|.|TRBJ2-6|.
CASGLVARANVLTF
TGTGCTAGTGGTTTGGTAGCTAGGGCCAACGTCCTGACTTTC
>TRBV20-1|once|TRBJ1-4|.
CSASGATANEKLFF
TGCAGTGCTAGTGGGGCGACGGCTAATGAAAAACTGTTTTTT
>TRBV10-3|.|TRBJ1-5|TRBD1
CAIAPGQGDNQPQHF
TGTGCCATCGCTCCGGGACAGGGTGACAATCAGCCCCAGCATTTT
>TRBV4-2|.|TRBJ2-2|.
CASSQDAQPNTGELFF
TGTGCCAGCAGCCAAGACGCACAGCCGAACACCGGGGAGCTGTTTTTT
>TRBV7-8|.|TRBJ1-5|.
CASSLVSGRNQPQHF
TGTGCCAGCAGCTTAGTATCGGGGAGAAATCAGCCCCAGCATTTT
>TRBV30|.|TRBJ1-5|TRBD1
CAWRSQGGLGQPQHF
TGTGCCTGGAGGAGTCAGGGGGGCCTGGGTCAGCCCCAGCATTTT
>TRBV4-2|.|TRBJ2-2|TRBD2
CASSQEIGLAVNTGELFF
TGTGCCAGCAGCCAAGAAATAGGACTAGCGGTGAACACCGGGGAGCTGTTTTTT
>TRBV5-6|.|TRBJ1-1|.
CASSEVGGDTEAFF
TGTGCCAGCAGCGAGGTCGGGGGGGACACTGAAGCTTTCTTT
>TRBV15|once|TRBJ2-7|.
CATSRRRVAYEQYF
TGTGCCACCAGCCGACGCAGGGTCGCCTACGAGCAGTACTTC
>TRBV10-2|once|TRBJ1-1|TRBD1
CASSESYRGNTEAFF
TGCGCCAGCAGTGAGTCGTACAGGGGAAACACTGAAGCTTTCTTT
>TRBV5-1|.|TRBJ1-1|.
CASSPDPQGNTEAFF
TGCGCCAGCAGCCCAGACCCACAGGGGAACACTGAAGCTTTCTTT
>TRBV7-8|few|TRBJ1-2|.
CASSLVSISDYGYTF
TGTGCCAGCAGCTTAGTCTCTATCAGCGACTATGGCTACACCTTC
>TRBV7-9|once|TRBJ2-2|TRBD1
CASSATGEAGELFF
TGTGCCAGCAGCGCGACAGGGGAGGCCGGGGAGCTGTTTTTT
>TRBV9|.|TRBJ1-2|.
CASSVGQFVAYGYTF
TGTGCCAGCAGCGTAGGACAGTTCGTGGCCTATGGCTACACCTTC
>TRBV10-3|.|TRBJ2-5|.
CAIRGGYQETQYF
TGTGCCATCAGGGGGGGATACCAAGAGACCCAGTACTTC
>TRBV5-4|.|TRBJ2-7|.
CASSYPGGSDEQYF
TGTGCCAGCAGCTATCCCGGAGGGTCCGACGAGCAGTACTTC
>TRBV5-1|.|TRBJ1-1|TRBD1
CASSLVQGAGEAFF
TGCGCCAGCAGCTTGGTACAGGGGGCAGGTGAAGCTTTCTTT
>TRBV6-4|.|TRBJ1-1|.
CASRMSGTKEAFF
TGTGCCAGCCGGATGTCCGGGACAAAAGAAGCTTTCTTT
>TRBV5-1|.|TRBJ2-3|.
CASRSGVSTDTQYF
TGCGCCAGCAGGTCCGGGGTGAGCACAGATACGCAGTATTTT
>TRBV7-9|.|TRBJ1-1|TRBD1
CASSFGTGNFNAEAFF
TGTGCCAGCAGCTTCGGGACAGGGAATTTTAACGCTGAAGCTTTCTTT
>TRBV4-1|.|TRBJ1-5|.
CASSQEGRGNNQPQHF
TGCGCCAGCAGCCAAGAGGGCAGGGGCAACAATCAGCCCCAGCATTTT
>TRBV30|.|TRBJ1-2|TRBD1
CAWSVPGGRYGYTF
TGTGCCTGGAGTGTACCAGGGGGCCGCTATGGCTACACCTTC
>TRBV7-9|.|TRBJ2-1|.
CASSDYQGNRAFF
TGTGCCAGCAGCGACTACCAGGGGAACCGCGCGTTCTTC
>TRBV7-2|.|TRBJ1-1|TRBD1
CASSASSGTGKEAFF
TGTGCCAGCAGTGCATCCTCCGGGACAGGCAAGGAAGCTTTCTTT
>TRBV5-4|few|TRBJ1-2|TRBD1
CASRSTGNYGYTF
TGTGCCAGCAGGTCGACAGGGAACTATGGCTACACCTTC
>TRBV24-1|.|TRBJ2-6|TRBD1
CATSDPDRAGANVLTF
TGTGCCACCAGTGACCCGGACAGGGCCGGGGCCAACGTCCTGACTTTC
>TRBV2|once|TRBJ2-6|.
CATQFLLSGANVLTF
TGTGCCACCCAATTTTTGCTATCTGGGGCCAACGTCCTGACTTTC
>TRBV5-6|.|TRBJ1-2|.
CASSATGAEGYGYTF
TGTGCCAGCAGCGCAACCGGGGCGGAGGGCTATGGCTACACCTTC
>TRBV7-9|.|TRBJ1-1|TRBD1
CASSSRTGNTEAFF
TGTGCCAGCAGCTCGAGGACAGGGAACACTGAAGCTTTCTTT